A selection of T cell receptor beta chains follows, all from one sample in a study of blood T cell repertoires in COVID-19. The assay was immunoSEQ multiplex PCR, and TCRdb's table has in-frame clones only and misses some. The repertoire holds some 42,000 clones, almost 95% seen once, with 8% to 9.5% in the top ten. Input material: peripheral blood. These receptors were taken from a man between 50 and 59 years old with active COVID-19. Each CDR3 is given with its conserved first and last residue. A D gene is named only where the DNA matches it firmly. Size values are once, few and many counts, or a class for expanded clones, and some rows have none.

j_call | d_call | v_call | clone_size | cdr3_nt | cdr3_aa
TRBJ1-5 | NA | TRBV7-8 | NA | TGTGCCAGCAGCCGGACGGAGATCAATCAGCCCCAGCATTTT | CASSRTEINQPQHF
TRBJ2-3 | TRBD1 | TRBV7-9 | NA | TGTGCCAGCAGCCCTAGGGACAGTCGAACAGATACGCAGTATTTT | CASSPRDSRTDTQYF
TRBJ1-6 | TRBD1 | TRBV19 | NA | TGTGCCAGTGGCACAGGGGGAAATTCACCCCTCCACTTT | CASGTGGNSPLHF
TRBJ2-2 | TRBD1 | TRBV2 | NA | TGTGCCAGCAGTGAAACGGGACAGGGGGCCGGGGAGCTGTTTTTT | CASSETGQGAGELFF
TRBJ1-2 | NA | TRBV18 | NA | TGTGCCAGCTCACTGTCCGGGGGAAACTATGGCTACACCTTC | CASSLSGGNYGYTF
TRBJ2-5 | TRBD2 | TRBV7-2 | NA | TGTGCCAGCAGCCGTCCCTTCGGCCTAGCGGTCCAAGAGACCCAGTACTTC | CASSRPFGLAVQETQYF
TRBJ2-3 | NA | TRBV28 | NA | TGTGCCAGCAGTCGGACATCCGTCACAGATACGCAGTATTTT | CASSRTSVTDTQYF
TRBJ1-2 | TRBD1 | TRBV5-5 | NA | TGTGCCAGCAGCTTGGGAGGGACAGGGGGTAGCGTCTATGGCTACACCTTC | CASSLGGTGGSVYGYTF
TRBJ1-4 | TRBD1 | TRBV10-1 | NA | TGCGCCAGCAGTGATGCCGGGACAGGGGAGGAAAAACTGTTTTTT | CASSDAGTGEEKLFF
TRBJ1-1 | NA | TRBV30 | NA | TGTGCCTGGACCGACTTGAACACTGAAGCTTTCTTT | CAWTDLNTEAFF
TRBJ2-3 | TRBD2 | TRBV28 | NA | TGTGCCAGCAGTTCCCCTAGCGGGAGTAGGTATACGCAGTATTTT | CASSSPSGSRYTQYF
TRBJ2-2 | NA | TRBV5-6 | NA | TGTGCCAGCAGCTTGCCCGGGACAAACACCGGGGAGCTGTTTTTT | CASSLPGTNTGELFF
TRBJ1-3 | NA | TRBV19 | NA | TGTGCCAGTACCCAACAGGTTTCCTCTGGAAACACCATATATTTT | CASTQQVSSGNTIYF
TRBJ1-4 | TRBD1 | TRBV28 | NA | TGTGCCAGCAGCTACAGAAACCGGGACAGGGAGAATGAAAAACTGTTTTTT | CASSYRNRDRENEKLFF
TRBJ1-2 | NA | TRBV30 | NA | TGTGCCTGGAGTCTAGAGGGCGGCTACACCTTC | CAWSLEGGYTF
TRBJ1-1 | NA | TRBV28 | NA | TGTGCCAGCAGCCCCTCTCGGGGGAACACTGAAGCTTTCTTT | CASSPSRGNTEAFF
TRBJ1-1 | TRBD1 | TRBV2 | NA | TGTGCCAGCAGAGCTCCCTGGGGGACAGGGGGTACTGAAGCTTTCTTT | CASRAPWGTGGTEAFF
TRBJ2-5 | TRBD1 | TRBV5-1 | NA | TGCGCCAGCAGCTCAGGGACAGCAATTCAAGAGACCCAGTACTTC | CASSSGTAIQETQYF
TRBJ2-1 | NA | TRBV30 | NA | TGTGCCTGGAGTGTCGCAAGGGCGGGTATTAATGAGCAGTTCTTC | CAWSVARAGINEQFF
TRBJ1-1 | NA | TRBV5-5 | NA | TGTGCCAGCGGACAACACGGCGACAACACTGAAGCTTTCTTT | CASGQHGDNTEAFF
TRBJ1-5 | NA | TRBV24-1 | once | TGTGCCACCAGTGAGTCCGGGACTTTGGCTCCTCAGCCCCAGCATTTT | CATSESGTLAPQPQHF
TRBJ2-1 | TRBD2 | TRBV12-5 | NA | TGTGCTAGTGGTTTGGCCGGGGGTAGCGGGGAGCAGTTCTTC | CASGLAGGSGEQFF
TRBJ1-2 | TRBD1 | TRBV20-1 | NA | TGCAGCTTCAGGGGGAACTATGGCTACACCTTC | CSFRGNYGYTF
TRBJ1-6 | TRBD1 | TRBV10-1 | few | TGCGCCAGCGGACAGGGGCTCGGGTCACCCCTCCACTTT | CASGQGLGSPLHF
TRBJ2-7 | NA | TRBV18 | once | TGTGCCAGCTCACCCGGGAGGGGGCCCTACGAGCAGTACTTC | CASSPGRGPYEQYF
TRBJ1-2 | NA | TRBV19 | NA | TGTGCCAGTAGAAGGATCGAGGGCAGTCTCAACTATGGCTACACCTTC | CASRRIEGSLNYGYTF
TRBJ2-7 | TRBD2 | TRBV27 | NA | TGTGCCAGCAGTTCATCGACTAGCGGGAGCCACGAGCAGTACTTC | CASSSSTSGSHEQYF
TRBJ1-2 | NA | TRBV5-1 | NA | TGCGCCAGCAGCTTGGATACAGGGTATGGCTACACCTTC | CASSLDTGYGYTF
TRBJ1-2 | NA | TRBV3-1/TRBV3-2 | NA | TGTGCCAGCAGCCAAGTCGGTACAGGCCGAAACTATGGCTACACCTTC | CASSQVGTGRNYGYTF
TRBJ2-7 | TRBD2 | TRBV5-6 | NA | TGTGCCAGCAGCTTGGTGGAGTTCGGGGGGACCTACGAGCAGTACTTC | CASSLVEFGGTYEQYF
TRBJ2-1 | TRBD2 | TRBV7-7 | NA | TGTGCTAGCAGCTCCGGAGCGGGAGTCAACAATGAGCAGTTCTTC | CASSSGAGVNNEQFF
TRBJ1-1 | TRBD1 | TRBV7-3 | NA | TGTGCCAGCAGCAAGAGACAGGGCCAGAACACTGAAGCTTTCTTT | CASSKRQGQNTEAFF
TRBJ2-3 | TRBD1 | TRBV2 | NA | TGTGCCAGCAGTCGGGACAGGGGTGCAGATACGCAGTATTTT | CASSRDRGADTQYF
TRBJ2-1 | TRBD2 | TRBV9 | NA | TGTGCCAGCAGCGGACTAGCGGGAGTCGCCTACAATGAGCAGTTCTTC | CASSGLAGVAYNEQFF
TRBJ1-5 | NA | TRBV19 | NA | TGTGCCAGTAGTATAGCCCCGCACAACAATCAGCCCCAGCATTTT | CASSIAPHNNQPQHF
TRBJ2-1 | TRBD1 | TRBV30 | NA | TGTGCCTGGAGTTCTCTATCGGGACAGGGTAACTACAATGAGCAGTTCTTC | CAWSSLSGQGNYNEQFF
TRBJ2-1 | TRBD2 | TRBV7-2 | once | TGTGCCAGCAGCCCCGTGGCGGGAGGGGGTTCTAATGAGCAGTTCTTC | CASSPVAGGGSNEQFF
TRBJ1-1 | TRBD1 | TRBV7-8 | NA | TGTGCCAGCAGCCCACGACGGACAGGCCAAGCTTTCTTT | CASSPRRTGQAFF
TRBJ2-7 | NA | TRBV11-2 | NA | TGTGCCAGCAGCTTAGTAAGGGGGACCGAGCAGTACTTC | CASSLVRGTEQYF
TRBJ2-7 | TRBD2 | TRBV5-4 | NA | TGTGCCAGCAGCCCTAGCGGGGCACATCCCTACGAGCAGTACTTC | CASSPSGAHPYEQYF
TRBJ2-3 | NA | TRBV15 | once | TGTGCCACCAGCAGAGATCCGGGAGATACGCAGTATTTT | CATSRDPGDTQYF
TRBJ1-1 | NA | TRBV28 | NA | TGTGCCAGCAGCCCCCTCGGGGGGAAGGTCACTGAAGCTTTCTTT | CASSPLGGKVTEAFF
TRBJ1-1 | NA | TRBV25-1 | NA | TGTGCCAGCAGTGAGAGGACACAGAACACTGAAGCTTTCTTT | CASSERTQNTEAFF
TRBJ2-1 | NA | TRBV28 | NA | TGTGCCATTTCGCGTGATTACTCCTACAATGAGCAGTTCTTC | CAISRDYSYNEQFF
TRBJ2-3 | TRBD1 | TRBV7-9 | NA | TGTGCCAGCAGCTTAGCCACAGGGGGTCGGACAGATACGCAGTATTTT | CASSLATGGRTDTQYF
TRBJ2-5 | TRBD2 | TRBV27 | NA | TGTGCCAGCAGTCTTCAGCGGGGAAGGACCCAGTACTTC | CASSLQRGRTQYF